This T cell receptor beta chain was profiled in a study of blood T cell repertoires in COVID-19. Overall study context: Nucleic acid was either cDNA or gDNA, and it came from T cells, B-cell-depleted T cells, or PBMCs.

Sequencing was performed with immunoSEQ multiplex PCR; in TCRdb, only in-frame clones are kept and a portion is missing. The table lists 350,000 to 450,000 clones, roughly 87% of them singletons. The CDR3 has 16 residues. Germline V CDR1 and CDR2: MNHEY, SVGEGT. The trim removed 2 bases at V and 6 bases at J, leaving 9 bases unmatched. Symptom resolution, clearance, or two negative PCRs marked donors in Cohort 3 as recovered. This rearrangement joins TRBV6-2 or TRBV6-3 to TRBJ2-1; the match to TRBD1 covers 8 bases. The sequenced sample was PBMCs or T cells enriched from blood (not recorded which). This TCR was sampled from a woman between 45 and 65 years old who had recovered from COVID-19. CDR3 protein: CASSYPLRTGINEQFF. The CDR3 DNA sequence: TGTGCCAGCAGTTACCCTTTGAGGACAGGGATCAATGAGCAGTTCTTC.